The entry that follows covers one TCR beta chain sequence. This entry comes from a study of blood T cell repertoires in COVID-19. Study background: COVID-19 samples, acute and convalescent, were from the United States, Italy and Spain.

Method: immunoSEQ multiplex PCR; TCRdb's copy keeps in-frame clones and lacks some. Seen here are some 160,000 clones, approximately 84% observed once, and the top ten hold around 2.7%. V was trimmed by 6 bases and J by 5 bases, leaving 17 bases between them. The length of the CDR3 is 14 residues. The germline V gene has CDR1 MNHNY and CDR2 SVGAGI (reference sequence). This receptor was identified in a woman of 80 years or more with COVID-19, enrolled during active disease. The chain links TRBV6-6 to TRBJ2-7; a weak D match, TRBD1 (5 bases). The specimen was peripheral blood. The CDR3 protein is CASSPQQGFHEQYF. CDR3 sequence (DNA): TGTGCCAGCAGCCCCCAGCAGGGTTTTCACGAGCAGTACTTC.